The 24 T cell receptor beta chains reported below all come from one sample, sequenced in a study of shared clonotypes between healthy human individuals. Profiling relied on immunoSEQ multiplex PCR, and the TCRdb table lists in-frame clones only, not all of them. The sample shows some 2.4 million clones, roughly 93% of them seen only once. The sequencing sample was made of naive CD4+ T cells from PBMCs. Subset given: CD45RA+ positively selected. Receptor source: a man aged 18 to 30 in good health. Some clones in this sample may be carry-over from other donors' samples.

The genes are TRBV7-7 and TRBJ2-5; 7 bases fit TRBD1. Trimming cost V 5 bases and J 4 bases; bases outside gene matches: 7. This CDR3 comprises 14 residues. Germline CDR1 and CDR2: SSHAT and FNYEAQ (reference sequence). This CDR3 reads CASSPQGLVETQYF. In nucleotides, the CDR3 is TGTGCCAGCAGCCCACAGGGGTTGGTAGAGACCCAGTACTTC.

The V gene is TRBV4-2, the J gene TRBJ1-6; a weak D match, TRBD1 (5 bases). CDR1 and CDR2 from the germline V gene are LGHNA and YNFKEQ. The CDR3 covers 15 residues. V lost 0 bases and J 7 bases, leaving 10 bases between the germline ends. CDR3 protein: CASSQDDRRNSPLHF. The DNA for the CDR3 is TGTGCCAGCAGCCAAGATGACAGAAGAAATTCACCCCTCCACTTT.

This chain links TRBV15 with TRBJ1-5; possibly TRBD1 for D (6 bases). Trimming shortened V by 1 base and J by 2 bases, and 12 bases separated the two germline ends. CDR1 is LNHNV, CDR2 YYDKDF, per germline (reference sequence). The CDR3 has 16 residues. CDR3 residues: CATSRGGSGGNQPQHF. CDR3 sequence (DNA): TGTGCCACCAGCAGAGGGGGGTCAGGGGGCAATCAGCCCCAGCATTTT.

CDR3 sequence: CASSLLASLSSYEQYF. In nucleotides, the CDR3 is TGTGCCAGCAGTTTATTGGCTAGCCTCAGCTCCTACGAGCAGTACTTC. The chain joins TRBV28 to TRBJ2-7, with D possibly being TRBD2 (5 bases). V dropped 1 base and J dropped 0 bases, with 13 bases sitting between them. CDR3 length: 16 amino acids. Germline lookup yields CDR1 MDHEN and CDR2 SYDVKM. The variable domain in full, with the rest retrieved from reference TRBV28 and TRBJ2-7, is DVKVTQSSRYLVKRTGEKVFLECVQDMDHENMFWYRQDPGLGLRLIYFSYDVKMKEKGDIPEGYSVSREKKERFSLILESASTNQTSMYLCASSLLASLSSYEQYFGPGTRLTVT.

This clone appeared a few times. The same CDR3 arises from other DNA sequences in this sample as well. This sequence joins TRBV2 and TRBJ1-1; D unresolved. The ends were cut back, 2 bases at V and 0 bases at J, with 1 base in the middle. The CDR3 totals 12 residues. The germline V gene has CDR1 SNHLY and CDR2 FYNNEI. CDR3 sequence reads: CASSELNTEAFF. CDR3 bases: TGTGCCAGCAGTGAACTGAACACTGAAGCTTTCTTT.

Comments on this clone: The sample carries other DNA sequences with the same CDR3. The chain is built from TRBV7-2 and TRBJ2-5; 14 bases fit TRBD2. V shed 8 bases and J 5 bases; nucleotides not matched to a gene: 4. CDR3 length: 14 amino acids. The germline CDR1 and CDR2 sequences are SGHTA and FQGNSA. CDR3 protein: CASRLAGGRETQYF. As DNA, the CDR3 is TGTGCCAGCCGACTAGCGGGAGGGAGGGAGACCCAGTACTTC.

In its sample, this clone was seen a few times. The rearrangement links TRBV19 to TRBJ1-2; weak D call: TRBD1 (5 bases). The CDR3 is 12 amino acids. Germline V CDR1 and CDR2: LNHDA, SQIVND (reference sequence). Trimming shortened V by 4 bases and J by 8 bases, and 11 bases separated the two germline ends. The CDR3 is CASSRDLGGYTF. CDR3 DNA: TGTGCCAGTAGTAGGGACTTGGGAGGCTACACCTTC.

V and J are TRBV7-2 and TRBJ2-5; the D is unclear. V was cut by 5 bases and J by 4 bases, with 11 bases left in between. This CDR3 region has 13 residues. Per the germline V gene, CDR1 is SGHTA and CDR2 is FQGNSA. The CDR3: CASSPAPPETQYF. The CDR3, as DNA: TGTGCCAGCAGCCCCGCGCCCCCAGAGACCCAGTACTTC.

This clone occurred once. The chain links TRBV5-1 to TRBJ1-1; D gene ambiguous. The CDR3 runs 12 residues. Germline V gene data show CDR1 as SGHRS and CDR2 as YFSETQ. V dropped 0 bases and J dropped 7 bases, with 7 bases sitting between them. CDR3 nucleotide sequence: TGCGCCAGCAGCTTGGTGGGAGTTGAAGCTTTCTTT. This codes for CASSLVGVEAFF. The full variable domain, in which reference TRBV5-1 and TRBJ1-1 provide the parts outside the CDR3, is KAGVTQTPRYLIKTRGQQVTLSCSPISGHRSVSWYQQTPGQGLQFLFEYFSETQRNKGNFPGRFSGRQFSNSRSEMNVSTLELGDSALYLCASSLVGVEAFFGQGTRLTVV.

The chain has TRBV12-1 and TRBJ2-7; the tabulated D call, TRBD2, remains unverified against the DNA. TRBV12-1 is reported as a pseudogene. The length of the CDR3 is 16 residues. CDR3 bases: TGTGCCAGCAGCTTTAGGGGACTAGCGGGACTTAACGAGCAGTACTTC. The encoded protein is CASSFRGLAGLNEQYF.

The CDR3 DNA reads as TGTGCCAGCAGCCAAAGGGTCCTAGCGGGTGAATCCTACAATGAGCAGTTCTTC. It encodes CASSQRVLAGESYNEQFF. This chain connects TRBV4-2 to TRBJ2-1; the match to TRBD2 covers 8 bases. The CDR3 loop spans 18 amino acids. V lost 2 bases, J lost 1 base, and 10 bases stayed unmatched. Germline loops: CDR1 LGHNA, CDR2 YNFKEQ.

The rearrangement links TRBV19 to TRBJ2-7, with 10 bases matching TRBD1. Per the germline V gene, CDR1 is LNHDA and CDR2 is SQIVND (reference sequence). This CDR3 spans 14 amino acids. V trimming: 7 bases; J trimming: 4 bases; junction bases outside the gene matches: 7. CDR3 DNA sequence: TGTGCCAGTACCCCCGGGACAGGGGAATACGAGCAGTACTTC. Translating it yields CASTPGTGEYEQYF.

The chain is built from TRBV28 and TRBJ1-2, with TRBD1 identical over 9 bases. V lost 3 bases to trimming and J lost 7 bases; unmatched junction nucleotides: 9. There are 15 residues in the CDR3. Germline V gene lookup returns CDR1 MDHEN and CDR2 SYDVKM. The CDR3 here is CASSFRDRDLGGYTF. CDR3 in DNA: TGTGCCAGCAGTTTTAGGGACAGGGATTTGGGTGGCTACACCTTC.

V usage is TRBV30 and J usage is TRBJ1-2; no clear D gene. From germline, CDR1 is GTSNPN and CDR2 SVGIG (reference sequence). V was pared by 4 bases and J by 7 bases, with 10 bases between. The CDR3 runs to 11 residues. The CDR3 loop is CAWKGNGGYTF. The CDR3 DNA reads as TGTGCCTGGAAGGGAAACGGTGGCTACACCTTC.

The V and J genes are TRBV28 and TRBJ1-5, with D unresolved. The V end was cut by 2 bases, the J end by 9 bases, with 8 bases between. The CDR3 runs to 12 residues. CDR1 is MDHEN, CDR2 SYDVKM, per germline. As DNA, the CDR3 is TGTGCCAGCAGTTTAGAAGAGGGGCCCCAGCATTTT. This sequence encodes CASSLEEGPQHF.

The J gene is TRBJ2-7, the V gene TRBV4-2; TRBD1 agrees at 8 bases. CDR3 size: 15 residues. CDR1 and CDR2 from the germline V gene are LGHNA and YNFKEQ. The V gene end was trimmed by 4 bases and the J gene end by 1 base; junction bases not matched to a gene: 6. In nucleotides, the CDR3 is TGTGCCAGCAGCCCCCGGACAGGGCTTTCCTACGAGCAGTACTTC. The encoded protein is CASSPRTGLSYEQYF.

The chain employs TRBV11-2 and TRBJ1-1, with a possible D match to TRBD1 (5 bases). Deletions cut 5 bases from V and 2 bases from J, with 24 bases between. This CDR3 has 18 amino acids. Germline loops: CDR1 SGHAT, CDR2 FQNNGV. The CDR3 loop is CASSRTLVSGDLNTEAFF. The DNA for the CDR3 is TGTGCCAGCAGCCGGACACTCGTAAGTGGGGATCTAAACACTGAAGCTTTCTTT.

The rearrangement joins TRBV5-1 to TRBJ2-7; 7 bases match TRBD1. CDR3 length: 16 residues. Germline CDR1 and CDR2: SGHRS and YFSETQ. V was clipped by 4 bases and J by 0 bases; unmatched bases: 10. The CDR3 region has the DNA TGCGCCAGCAGCCAAGGACAGGCCTTCAGCTCCTACGAGCAGTACTTC. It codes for CASSQGQAFSSYEQYF.

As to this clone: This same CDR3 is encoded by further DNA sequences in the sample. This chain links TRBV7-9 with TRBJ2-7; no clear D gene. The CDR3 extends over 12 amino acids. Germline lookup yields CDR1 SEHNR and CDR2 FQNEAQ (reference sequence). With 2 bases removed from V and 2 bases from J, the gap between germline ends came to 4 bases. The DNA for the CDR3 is TGTGCCAGCAGCTTATCTCCCTACGAGCAGTACTTC. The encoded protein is CASSLSPYEQYF. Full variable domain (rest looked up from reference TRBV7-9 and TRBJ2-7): DTGVSQNPRHKITKRGQNVTFRCDPISEHNRLYWYRQTLGQGPEFLTYFQNEAQLEKSRLLSDRFSAERPKGSFSTLEIQRTEQGDSAMYLCASSLSPYEQYFGPGTRLTVT.

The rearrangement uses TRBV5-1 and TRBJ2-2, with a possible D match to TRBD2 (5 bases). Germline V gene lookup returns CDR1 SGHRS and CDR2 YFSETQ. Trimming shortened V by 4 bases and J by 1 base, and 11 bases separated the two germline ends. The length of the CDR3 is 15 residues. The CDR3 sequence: CASSPPSGNTGELFF. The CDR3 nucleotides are TGCGCCAGCAGCCCCCCCAGCGGGAACACCGGGGAGCTGTTTTTT.

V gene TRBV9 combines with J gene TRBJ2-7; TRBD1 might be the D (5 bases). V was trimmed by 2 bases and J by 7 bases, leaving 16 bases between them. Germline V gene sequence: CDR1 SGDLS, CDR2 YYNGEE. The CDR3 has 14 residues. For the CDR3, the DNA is TGTGCCAGCAGCGTGACCTCCGGTGGGGCTGAGCAGTACTTC. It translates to CASSVTSGGAEQYF.

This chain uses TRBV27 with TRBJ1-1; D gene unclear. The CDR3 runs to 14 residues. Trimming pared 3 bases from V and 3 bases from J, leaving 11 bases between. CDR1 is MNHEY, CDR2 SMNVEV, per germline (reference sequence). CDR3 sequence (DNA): TGTGCCAGCAGTTTGATAATCTCGGACACTGAAGCTTTCTTT. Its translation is CASSLIISDTEAFF.

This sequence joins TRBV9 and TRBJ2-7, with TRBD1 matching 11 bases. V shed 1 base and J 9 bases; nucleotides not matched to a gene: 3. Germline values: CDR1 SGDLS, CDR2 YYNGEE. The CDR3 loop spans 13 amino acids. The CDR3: CASSVRDRGWQYF. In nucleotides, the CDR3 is TGTGCCAGCAGCGTAAGGGACAGGGGGTGGCAGTACTTC.

The CDR3 spells CASSSQGGPTDTQYF. Written as DNA, the CDR3 is TGTGCCAGCAGTTCCCAGGGTGGCCCCACAGATACGCAGTATTTT. The J gene is TRBJ2-3, the V gene TRBV28, with D possibly matching TRBD1 (5 bases). Deletions cut 4 bases from V and 2 bases from J, with 13 bases between. The germline V gene encodes CDR1 MDHEN and CDR2 SYDVKM. There are 15 residues in the CDR3.